This T cell receptor beta chain was documented in a study of blood T cell repertoires in COVID-19. Turning to the study itself: Collection of acute and convalescent COVID-19 samples took place in the United States, Italy and Spain.

Cohort assignment relied on participant-reported clinical history. The CDR3 extends over 16 amino acids. The germline gives CDR1 MNHEY, CDR2 SVGAGI. The V segment lost 2 bases and the J segment 3 bases; nucleotides outside the gene matches: 6. Assay used: immunoSEQ multiplex PCR; TCRdb lists only in-frame clones, some missing. The sample gives 150,000 or so clones, approximately 82% of which show up once; less than 4.5% is in the top ten. Specimen: PBMCs or T cells enriched from blood (not recorded which). The chain links TRBV6-5 to TRBJ1-5; 8 bases align to TRBD1. The sequence was collected from a woman aged 50 to 65 in a cohort exposed to, infected with or recovered from COVID-19 (not recorded which). The DNA of the CDR3 is TGTGCCAGCAGTTACAGACGGACAGGGCACAATCAGCCCCAGCATTTT. Its protein is CASSYRRTGHNQPQHF.